These T cell receptor beta chains were read from a single sample in a study of response to subunit inactivated influenza vaccine. TCRdb reanalysed the RT-PCR reads using MiXCR and keeps one entry per CDR3 protein. The profile covers more than 450,000 distinct CDR3 sequences, with about 11% appearing a single time and about a tenth taken by the ten largest. Here the sequenced sample was PBMCs from blood, taken on the day of vaccination. Receptors were obtained from a man aged 45 to 65 who received an inactivated influenza vaccine. Both conserved end residues are part of each CDR3. D genes are given only for firm matches. Clone size is not always given. Where it is, it says once, few, many or a class for expanded clones.

>TRBV20-1|13|few|-|TRBJ1-1
CSAQRPGDTEAFF
TGCAGTGCGCAACGCCCGGGAGACACTGAAGCTTTCTTT
>TRBV14|13|-|-|TRBJ2-3
CASRTGLADTQYF
TGTGCCAGCAGGACAGGTCTGGCAGATACGCAGTATTTT
>TRBV5-1|15|-|TRBD2|TRBJ2-7
CASSQRLAGVDEQYF
TGCGCCAGCAGCCAAAGACTAGCGGGAGTAGACGAGCAGTACTTC
>TRBV7-2|14|-|-|TRBJ1-5
CASSLGFLPQPQHF
TGTGCCAGCAGTCTCGGGTTCCTCCCTCAGCCCCAGCATTTT
>TRBV5-1|14|few|TRBD1|TRBJ2-3
CASSLVGQADTQYF
TGCGCCAGCAGCTTGGTGGGACAGGCAGATACGCAGTATTTT
>TRBV6-5|15|-|TRBD1|TRBJ1-4
CASSSLGGRNEKLFF
TGTGCCAGCAGTTCTTTAGGGGGCCGTAATGAAAAACTGTTTTTT
>TRBV24-1|16|-|-|TRBJ2-3
CATSDRSGTVVDTQYF
TGTGCCACCAGTGATAGAAGCGGGACAGTGGTAGATACGCAGTATTTT
>TRBV19|15|-|TRBD2|TRBJ2-1
CASSSTSGGAGEQFF
TGTGCCAGTAGTTCGACTAGCGGGGGGGCTGGTGAGCAGTTCTTC
>TRBV9|14|many|-|TRBJ2-1
CASSVGGPYNEQFF
TGTGCCAGCAGCGTGGGCGGGCCCTACAATGAGCAGTTCTTC
>TRBV9|17|few|TRBD2|TRBJ2-1
CASSKTSGSTLGNEQFF
TGTGCCAGCAGCAAGACTAGCGGGAGTACCCTAGGCAATGAGCAGTTCTTC